The source of this T cell receptor beta chain is a study of blood T cell repertoires in COVID-19. Study in general: The cDNA or gDNA used as material had been derived from T cells, B-cell-depleted T cells, or PBMCs.

As originally analysed: Scientists estimated how many nucleated cells there were by amplifying reference gene primers. Clones were sequenced by immunoSEQ multiplex PCR, and TCRdb holds only the in-frame ones, with some missing. For V, J and clone size, that table is used; D and trimming come from the DNA. Of fewer than 300,000 clones in the sample, more than 70% are singletons; the top ten hold roughly 1.2%. The ends lost 6 bases at V and 7 bases at J; junction bases unmatched: 5. Germline values: CDR1 SNHLY, CDR2 FYNNEI. The CDR3 covers 13 residues. Individuals drawn from around 25 US areas were roughly 18 to 100 years old. Allocation to cohorts depended on clinical history reported by the participants.

The clonotype originates from a woman between 40 and 55 years old with acute COVID-19. Sequenced input: PBMCs or T cells enriched from blood (not recorded which). The chain uses TRBV2 and TRBJ1-4; 7 nucleotides align to TRBD1. The CDR3 spells CASRAGGFEKLFF. CDR3 sequence (DNA): TGTGCCAGCAGGGCAGGGGGTTTTGAAAAACTGTTTTTT.